The 15 T cell receptor beta chains reported below all come from one sample, sequenced in a study of T cells in Graves' hyperthyroidism and ophthalmopathy. Amplification of TCR beta CDR3 regions was performed using RNA transcripts as template. First-round RT-PCR targeting the TCR CDR3 was performed with the HTBI primer set. From the multiplex PCR reads, TCRdb called clonotypes with MiXCR, one entry per CDR3 protein. Of about 640,000 distinct CDR3 sequences listed, about 15% are singletons. The sequencing input was blood. The origin of the receptors is a woman in her forties or fifties with Graves' ophthalmopathy.

There are many counts of this clonotype. The chain is built from TRBV11-2 and TRBJ2-1, with D tentatively TRBD1 or TRBD2 (5 bases each). V was pared by 4 bases and J by 6 bases, with 13 bases between. The CDR3 is made up of 14 amino acids. Germline V CDR1 and CDR2: SGHAT, FQNNGV. For the CDR3, the DNA is TGTGCCAGCAGCTCAGCGGCAGGGATCAATGAGCAGTTCTTC. This translates into CASSSAAGINEQFF.

This clonotype was recorded only once. This chain uses TRBV2 with TRBJ1-1; D gene ambiguous. CDR3 length equals 15 residues. Between the trimmed V and J ends, which lost 4 bases and 5 bases, there was a span of 17 bases. Germline assignment: CDR1 SNHLY and CDR2 FYNNEI. The CDR3, as DNA: TGTGCCAGCAGTGCCGACCACTCGACGGAAACTGAAGCTTTCTTT. It encodes CASSADHSTETEAFF.

In this sample, this clonotype turned up many times. The chain has TRBV20-1 and TRBJ2-1; 7 bases match TRBD2. The CDR3 consists of 16 residues. The trim removed 6 bases at V and 0 bases at J, leaving 11 bases unmatched. CDR1 and CDR2 (germline): DFQATT, SNEGSKA (reference sequence). The CDR3 DNA reads as TGCAGTGCCGAATCAAGCGGGGCTAGCTCCTACAATGAGCAGTTCTTC. Its protein is CSAESSGASSYNEQFF.

The chain links TRBV12-5 to TRBJ1-4; D is ambiguous. Germline CDR1 LGHNT, CDR2 FRNRAP. Trimming cost V 1 base and J 3 bases, with 3 bases left between them. The CDR3 consists of 13 residues. CDR3 residues: CASGLASNEKLFF. As DNA, the CDR3 is TGTGCTAGTGGTTTGGCCTCTAATGAAAAACTGTTTTTT.

There are many counts of this clonotype. The chain joins TRBV11-2 to TRBJ2-7; D may match TRBD1 or TRBD2 (5 bases each). Germline V gene lookup returns CDR1 SGHAT and CDR2 FQNNGV. This CDR3 is 11 amino acids long. V was pared by 7 bases and J by 2 bases, with 6 bases between. CDR3 protein: CASMGAYEQYF. CDR3 bases: TGTGCCAGCATGGGGGCCTACGAGCAGTACTTC. Variable domain in full (rest from reference TRBV11-2 and TRBJ2-7): EAGVAQSPRYKIIEKRQSVAFWCNPISGHATLYWYQQILGQGPKLLIQFQNNGVVDDSQLPKDRFSAERLKGVDSTLKIQPAKLEDSAVYLCASMGAYEQYFGPGTRLTVT.

This clonotype was recorded a few times. The rearrangement joins TRBV7-9 to TRBJ2-7; TRBD2 might be the D (7 bases). The germline CDR1 and CDR2 sequences are SEHNR and FQNEAQ (reference sequence). The CDR3 is 16 amino acids. V was cut by 5 bases and J by 1 base, with 18 bases left in between. Written as DNA, the CDR3 is TGTGCCAGCAGCCCTACGGGGGGCCGCCTTTCCTACGAGCAGTACTTC. Translated, it gives CASSPTGGRLSYEQYF.

The chain couples TRBV15 to TRBJ2-1, with no clear D. CDR3 length: 12 residues. The V and J ends lost 2 bases and 5 bases respectively, with 4 bases between them. Germline V gene data show CDR1 as LNHNV and CDR2 as YYDKDF (reference sequence). CDR3 in amino acids: CATSRPDNEQFF. The CDR3 coding sequence is TGTGCCACCAGCAGACCCGACAATGAGCAGTTCTTC.

This clonotype was picked up many times. The chain combines TRBV27 with TRBJ2-1, with 11 bases aligning to TRBD1. Losses at the gene ends were 5 bases for V and 0 bases for J; bases not matched to a gene: 6. In germline, CDR1 is MNHEY, CDR2 SMNVEV (reference sequence). CDR3 length: 17 residues. The CDR3: CASSQKGQGASYNEQFF. CDR3 DNA: TGTGCCAGCAGTCAAAAAGGACAGGGGGCCTCCTACAATGAGCAGTTCTTC.

This clonotype was found a few times. The germline gene is not matched at one end of the junction; a read error may be the cause. The rearrangement joins TRBV3-1 to TRBJ2-2; D may be TRBD2 (6 bases). The CDR3 sequence is 15 residues long. CDR1 and CDR2 (germline): LGHDT, YNNKEL (reference sequence). The CDR3 DNA is TGTGCCAGCAGCCCGGGACTCGGGAGCACCGGGGAGCTGCTTTTT. It is translated as CASSPGLGSTGELLF.

V and J are TRBV4-2 and TRBJ1-4; D is unresolved. This CDR3 spans 14 amino acids. Between the trimmed V and J ends, which lost 1 base and 6 bases, there was a span of 9 bases. Germline V gene sequence: CDR1 LGHNA, CDR2 YNFKEQ. DNA for the CDR3: TGTGCCAGCAGCCAAGGCAACAGTTATGAAAAACTGTTTTTT. This translates into CASSQGNSYEKLFF.

This clonotype showed up many times. The V gene is TRBV15, the J gene TRBJ2-3, with D possibly matching TRBD2 (5 bases). V lost 5 bases and J lost 9, with 24 bases in between. Germline V gene data show CDR1 as LNHNV and CDR2 as YYDKDF (reference sequence). CDR3 length equals 16 residues. The CDR3 DNA reads TGTGCCACCAGCCGGGTTACTAGTATGGGTATGTGGACGCAGTATTTT. The encoded protein is CATSRVTSMGMWTQYF.

This clonotype was seen more than once but under ten times. The gene calls are TRBV19 and TRBJ2-7, with 10 positions matching TRBD1. The CDR3 spans 16 residues. Germline lookup yields CDR1 LNHDA and CDR2 SQIVND (reference sequence). The ends lost 4 bases at V and 2 bases at J; junction bases unmatched: 8. The CDR3 DNA reads as TGTGCCAGTAGTACTCGGCTCGGACAGGGGGCCTACGAGCAGTACTTC. This sequence encodes CASSTRLGQGAYEQYF.

This clonotype appeared a few times. The chain carries TRBV20-1 and TRBJ2-2, with D perhaps matching TRBD2 (6 bases). The CDR3 sequence is 13 residues long. Germline CDR1 and CDR2: DFQATT and SNEGSKA (reference sequence). The germline V and J ends were trimmed by 4 bases and 5 bases, with 11 bases remaining between them. CDR3 amino acids: CSAMVGRTGELFF. For the CDR3, the DNA is TGCAGTGCTATGGTGGGGAGGACCGGGGAGCTGTTTTTT.

On this clonotype: A much larger clone differs from this one at a single base, so this may be a read error. V is TRBV29-1 and J is TRBJ2-1; 12 positions match TRBD2. The CDR3 extends over 12 amino acids. CDR1 and CDR2 from the germline V gene are SQVTM and ANQGSEA. The V gene end was trimmed by 8 bases and the J gene end by 9 bases; junction bases not matched to a gene: 5. CDR3: CSRSSGRVEQFF. The CDR3 bases are TGCAGCAGATCTAGCGGGAGGGTTGAGCAGTTCTTC.

The table lists this clonotype with many counts. The rearrangement links TRBV20-1 to TRBJ1-2; D may be TRBD1 (6 bases). CDR3 size: 14 residues. Trimming removed 3 bases at V and 4 bases at J, with 15 bases between. Germline-derived CDR1 and CDR2 are DFQATT and SNEGSKA (reference sequence). The CDR3 here is CSASHTGYFYGYTF. The CDR3 nucleotides are TGCAGTGCTAGTCATACAGGGTACTTCTATGGCTACACCTTC.